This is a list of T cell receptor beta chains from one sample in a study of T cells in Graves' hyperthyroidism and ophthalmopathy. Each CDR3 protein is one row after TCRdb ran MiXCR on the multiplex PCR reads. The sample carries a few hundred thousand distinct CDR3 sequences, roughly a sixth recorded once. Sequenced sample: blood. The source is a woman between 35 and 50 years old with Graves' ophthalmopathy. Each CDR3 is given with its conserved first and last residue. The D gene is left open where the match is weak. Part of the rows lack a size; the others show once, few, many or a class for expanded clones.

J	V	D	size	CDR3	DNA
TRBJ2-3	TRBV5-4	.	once	CASSLNGLVGTDTQYF	TGTGCCAGCAGCTTGAATGGACTCGTCGGAACAGATACGCAGTATTTT
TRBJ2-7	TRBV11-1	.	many	CASSLLGPSYEQYF	TGTGCCAGCAGCTTACTGGGACCCTCCTACGAGCAGTACTTC
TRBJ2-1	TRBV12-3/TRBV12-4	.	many	CASSSRQIVNNEQFF	TGTGCCAGCAGCAGCAGACAGATCGTAAACAATGAGCAGTTCTTC
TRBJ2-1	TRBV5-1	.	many	CASSLAVSVAVSYNEQFF	TGCGCCAGCAGCTTGGCGGTCTCCGTAGCGGTCTCCTACAATGAGCAGTTCTTC
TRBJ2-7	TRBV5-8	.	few	CASSLPPGPPLEQYF	TGTGCCAGCAGCCTCCCCCCGGGACCCCCTCTCGAGCAGTACTTC
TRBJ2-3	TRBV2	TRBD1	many	CATEPGQGADTQYF	TGTGCCACCGAGCCGGGACAGGGGGCAGATACGCAGTATTTT
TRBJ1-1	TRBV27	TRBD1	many	CASSLNGQGLITEAFF	TGTGCCAGCAGTCTCAACGGACAGGGGCTGATCACTGAAGCTTTCTTT
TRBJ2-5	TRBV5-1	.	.	CASSLEWGTQGYETQYF	TGCGCCAGCAGCTTGGAATGGGGTACCCAGGGTTATGAGACCCAGTACTTC
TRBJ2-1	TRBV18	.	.	CASSPGSPTYNEQFF	TGTGCCAGCTCACCAGGCTCTCCCACCTACAATGAGCAGTTCTTC
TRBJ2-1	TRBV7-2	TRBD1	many	CASSLASKTGSNVF	TGTGCCAGCAGCTTAGCTTCCAAGACAGGGTCAAATGTCTTC
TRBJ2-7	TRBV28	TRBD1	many	CATGTGYYEQYF	TGTGCAACCGGGACAGGGTACTACGAGCAGTACTTC
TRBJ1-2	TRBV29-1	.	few	CSVSGPNYGYTF	TGCAGCGTTTCAGGGCCCAACTATGGCTACACCTTC
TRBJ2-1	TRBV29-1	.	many	CSVEDSIAQFF	TGCAGCGTTGAAGATAGCATCGCGCAGTTCTTC
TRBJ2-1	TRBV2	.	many	CASSDLAQFF	TGTGCCAGCAGTGATTTGGCGCAGTTCTTC
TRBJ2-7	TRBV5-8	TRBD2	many	CASSLFGTSDYEQYF	TGTGCCAGCAGCTTGTTTGGTACTAGCGACTACGAGCAGTACTTC
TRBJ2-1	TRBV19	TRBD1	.	CASRQGVYNEQFF	TGTGCCAGTAGGCAGGGGGTTTACAATGAGCAGTTCTTC
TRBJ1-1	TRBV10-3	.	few	CAISGQGANTEAFF	TGTGCCATCAGTGGGCAGGGAGCGAACACTGAAGCTTTCTTT
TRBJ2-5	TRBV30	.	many	CASGATETQYF	TGTGCCTCCGGAGCGACCGAGACCCAGTACTTC
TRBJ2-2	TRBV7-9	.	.	CASSSQSATGELFF	TGTGCCAGCAGCTCCCAGTCAGCTACCGGGGAGCTGTTTTTT
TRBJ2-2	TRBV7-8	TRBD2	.	CASSFQGGGTGELFF	TGTGCCAGCAGCTTCCAGGGCGGGGGGACCGGGGAGCTGTTTTTT
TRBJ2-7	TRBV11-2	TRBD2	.	CASSSTSGSLGYEQYF	TGTGCCAGCAGCTCGACTAGCGGGAGCCTAGGGTACGAGCAGTACTTC
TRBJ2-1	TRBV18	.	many	CASSPGEHYNEQFF	TGTGCCAGCTCACCAGGGGAACACTACAATGAGCAGTTCTTC
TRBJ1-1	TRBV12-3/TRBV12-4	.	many	CASRPLQWGNTEAFF	TGTGCCAGCAGACCACTTCAGTGGGGGAACACTGAAGCTTTCTTT
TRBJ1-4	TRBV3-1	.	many	CASSQGTDSLMVGEKLFF	TGTGCCAGCAGCCAAGGGACGGACAGTTTAATGGTTGGAGAAAAACTGTTTTTT
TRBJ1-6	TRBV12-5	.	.	CASGLGVDNSPLHF	TGTGCTAGTGGCCTCGGGGTTGATAATTCACCCCTCCACTTT
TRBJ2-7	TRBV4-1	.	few	CASRETDDRLSAYEQYF	TGCGCCAGCAGGGAGACGGACGACCGCCTGTCCGCCTACGAGCAGTACTTC
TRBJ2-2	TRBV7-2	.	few	CASSLRLGGDAGELFF	TGTGCCAGCAGCCTTCGACTGGGGGGCGATGCCGGGGAGCTGTTTTTT
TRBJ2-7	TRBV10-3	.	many	CASTFDTGGSYEQYF	TGTGCCAGCACGTTCGATACTGGCGGATCCTACGAGCAGTACTTC
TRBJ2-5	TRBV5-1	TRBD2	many	CASSLGPGGETQYF	TGTGCCAGCAGTTTAGGCCCGGGGGGAGAGACCCAGTACTTC
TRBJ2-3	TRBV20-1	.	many	CSAGTTKSTDTQYF	TGCAGTGCTGGGACAACCAAAAGTACAGATACGCAGTATTTT
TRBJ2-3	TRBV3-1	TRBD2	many	CASSQRDSGVGADTQYF	TGTGCCAGCAGCCAACGGGATAGCGGGGTGGGCGCAGATACGCAGTATTTT
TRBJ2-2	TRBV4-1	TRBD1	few	CASSQDRGFGELFF	TGCGCCAGCAGCCAAGACAGGGGGTTTGGGGAGCTGTTTTTT
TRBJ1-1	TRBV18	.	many	CASSPQGTGMNTEAFF	TGTGCCAGCTCACCACAGGGTACTGGGATGAACACTGAAGCTTTCTTT
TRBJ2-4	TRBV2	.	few	CTSTHTKNIQYF	TGTACCAGTACGCATACCAAAAACATTCAGTACTTC
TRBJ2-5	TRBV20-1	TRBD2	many	CSASPLAGGRETQYF	TGCAGTGCTAGTCCTCTAGCGGGGGGTCGGGAGACCCAGTACTTC
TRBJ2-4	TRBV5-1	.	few	CASSPRGAKNIQYF	TGCGCCAGCAGCCCACGGGGGGCCAAAAACATTCAGTACTTC
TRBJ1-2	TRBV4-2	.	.	CASSPADGTLYGYTF	TGTGCCAGCTCCCCAGCAGACGGGACGCTCTATGGCTACACCTTC
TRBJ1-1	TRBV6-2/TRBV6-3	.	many	CASSYGGLPGTEAFF	TGTGCCAGCAGTTACGGGGGCCTCCCCGGCACTGAAGCTTTCTTT
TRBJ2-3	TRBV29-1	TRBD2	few	CSVAFPAGGGGDTQYF	TGCAGCGTTGCCTTTCCAGCGGGGGGGGGAGGGGATACGCAGTATTTT
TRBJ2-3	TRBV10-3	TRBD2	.	CAISTGTSDTQYF	TGTGCCATCAGCACCGGGACTAGTGATACGCAGTATTTT
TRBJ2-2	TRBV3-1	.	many	CASSQDYGELFF	TGTGCCAGCAGCCAAGATTACGGGGAGCTGTTTTTT
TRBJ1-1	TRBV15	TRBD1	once	CATSRDGGTVRTFF	TGTGCCACCAGCAGAGATGGAGGGACAGTAAGGACTTTCTTT
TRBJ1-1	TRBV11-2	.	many	CASSPLLNTEAFF	TGTGCCAGCAGCCCGCTCTTGAACACTGAAGCTTTCTTT